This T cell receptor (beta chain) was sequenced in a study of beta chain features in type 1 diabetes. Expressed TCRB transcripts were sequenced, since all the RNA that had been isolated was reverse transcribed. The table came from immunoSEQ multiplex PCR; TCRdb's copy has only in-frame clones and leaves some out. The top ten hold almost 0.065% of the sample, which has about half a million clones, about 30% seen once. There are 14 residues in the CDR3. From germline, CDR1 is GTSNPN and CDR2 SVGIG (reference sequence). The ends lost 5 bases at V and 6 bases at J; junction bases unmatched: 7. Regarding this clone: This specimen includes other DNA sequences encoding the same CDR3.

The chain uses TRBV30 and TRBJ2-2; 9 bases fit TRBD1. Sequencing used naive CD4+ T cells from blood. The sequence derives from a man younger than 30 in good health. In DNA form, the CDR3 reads TGTGCCTGGCGGACAGGGGAAGGACCCGGGGAGCTGTTTTTT. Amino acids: CAWRTGEGPGELFF.